The source of this T cell receptor beta chain is a study of Ad26.COV2.S vaccination and SARS-CoV-2 variants. Here immunoSEQ multiplex PCR was the method, and the copy in TCRdb shows in-frame clones only, minus some. The data show more than 120,000 clones, roughly 88% seen once. General observations from the study: Vaccine and placebo groups showed comparable non-spike TCR breadth. Once vaccination had occurred, spike-specific CD8+ and CD4+ T cell responses reportedly showed substantial breadth.

Concerning this clone: The antigen remains undetermined.

Trimming cost V 5 bases and J 0 bases; bases outside gene matches: 3. Germline CDR1 is SEHNR and CDR2 is FQNEAQ (reference sequence). CDR3 length: 15 residues. This sequence joins TRBV7-9 and TRBJ2-3; 9 nucleotides line up with TRBD1. The receptor was isolated from a human donor who had recovered from COVID-19. The specimen was peripheral blood, collected after recovery from COVID-19. The CDR3 loop reads CASSRQGVSTDTQYF. The CDR3 DNA sequence: TGTGCCAGCAGCCGACAGGGGGTGAGCACAGATACGCAGTATTTT. The full variable domain, in which reference TRBV7-9 and TRBJ2-3 provide the parts outside the CDR3, is DTGVSQNPRHKITKRGQNVTFRCDPISEHNRLYWYRQTLGQGPEFLTYFQNEAQLEKSRLLSDRFSAERPKGSFSTLEIQRTEQGDSAMYLCASSRQGVSTDTQYFGPGTRLTVL.